The next 19 T cell receptor beta chains were all read from a single sample in a study of blood T cell repertoires in COVID-19. Profiling relied on immunoSEQ multiplex PCR, and the TCRdb table lists in-frame clones only, not all of them. Of 130,000 or so clones listed, roughly four fifths are singletons. The source material was PBMCs or T cells enriched from blood (not recorded which). The receptors derive from a man aged 30 to 45 who had recovered from COVID-19.

The chain uses TRBV24-1 and TRBJ2-3; TRBD1 matches at 11 bases. Germline values: CDR1 KGHDR, CDR2 SFDVKD. This CDR3 spans 16 amino acids. Germline trimming cut 4 bases from V and 2 bases from J; bases unmatched to any gene: 4. In DNA form, the CDR3 reads TGTGCCACCAGTGAGACGGGACAGGGGGACACAGATACGCAGTATTTT. This sequence encodes CATSETGQGDTDTQYF.

The gene calls are TRBV30 and TRBJ2-3; TRBD2 might be the D (5 bases). Per the germline V gene, CDR1 is GTSNPN and CDR2 is SVGIG (reference sequence). V was shortened by 0 bases and J by 13 bases, with 11 bases between the two germline ends. This CDR3 is built from 11 residues. Here the CDR3 DNA reads TGTGCCTGGAGTGTAGAGGGAGTAGAGTATTTT. Encoded protein: CAWSVEGVEYF.

In DNA, the CDR3 is TGTGCCAGCAGTTACGGAGTGGGTGAGCAGTTCTTC. It encodes CASSYGVGEQFF. V usage is TRBV6-5 and J usage is TRBJ2-1; D is unresolved. Germline V gives CDR1 MNHEY, CDR2 SVGAGI. The CDR3 sequence is 12 residues long. V was trimmed by 2 bases and J by 9 bases, leaving 8 bases between them.

This chain connects TRBV5-1 to TRBJ2-7; 8 bases are shared with TRBD2. Germline V gene lookup returns CDR1 SGHRS and CDR2 YFSETQ. J was trimmed by 3 bases and V by 3 bases; bases with no gene match: 8. The CDR3 spans 15 residues. The CDR3 is CASSSSGWGGYEQYF. CDR3 bases: TGCGCCAGCAGCTCTAGCGGGTGGGGGGGCTACGAGCAGTACTTC.

Of note for this clone: A junction end diverges from the germline sequence, so it may reflect a read error. V usage is TRBV12-3 or TRBV12-4 and J usage is TRBJ1-5; no clear D. The CDR3 spans 13 residues. The CDR3 coding sequence is TGTGCCAGCAGGATGGAGTTTCTTCAGCCCCAGCACTTT. This translates into CASRMEFLQPQHF.

The chain employs TRBV5-1 and TRBJ1-2; 7 positions match TRBD1. The CDR3 contains 14 residues. J gave up 6 bases and V 0 bases, and 5 bases lay outside the gene matches. In germline, CDR1 is SGHRS, CDR2 YFSETQ. CDR3 residues: CASSLVQGPDGYTF. The DNA of the CDR3 is TGCGCCAGCAGCTTGGTACAGGGGCCTGATGGCTACACCTTC.

The chain employs TRBV11-2 and TRBJ2-2; 9 bases align to TRBD2. Germline CDR1 SGHAT, CDR2 FQNNGV. V shed 6 bases and J 6 bases; nucleotides not matched to a gene: 11. This CDR3 has 16 residues. CDR3 sequence: CASRSAGGNLAGELFF. The CDR3 DNA reads TGTGCCAGCAGATCAGCGGGGGGAAATTTAGCCGGGGAGCTGTTTTTT.

The chain employs TRBV9 and TRBJ2-7; 9 bases agree with TRBD1. CDR1 is SGDLS and CDR2 is YYNGEE in the germline V gene. This CDR3 has 17 residues. V gave up 4 bases and J gave up 0 bases; unmatched junction bases: 11. As DNA, the CDR3 is TGTGCCAGCAGCCCAACCGGGACAGGGCCGAGCTCCTACGAGCAGTACTTC. This gives the protein CASSPTGTGPSSYEQYF.

The chain combines TRBV29-1 with TRBJ2-5; 9 bases are a match to TRBD1. The CDR3 totals 13 residues. Germline CDR1 SQVTM, CDR2 ANQGSEA. Trimming removed 4 bases from V and 4 bases from J; junction bases left unmatched: 4. This chain's CDR3 is CSVGQGVTETQYF. CDR3 sequence (DNA): TGCAGCGTTGGACAGGGGGTGACAGAGACCCAGTACTTC.

This rearrangement joins TRBV4-2 to TRBJ2-3; 7 bases match TRBD1. V lost 1 base and J lost 1; bases outside the gene matches: 8. The length of the CDR3 is 17 residues. Germline CDR1 is LGHNA and CDR2 is YNFKEQ. This CDR3 reads CASSQALGQTGTDTQYF. CDR3 DNA: TGTGCCAGCAGCCAAGCCCTGGGACAGACCGGCACAGATACGCAGTATTTT.

The V gene is TRBV5-1, the J gene TRBJ2-2; maybe TRBD2 (5 bases). In germline, CDR1 is SGHRS, CDR2 YFSETQ. V dropped 0 bases and J dropped 0 bases, with 15 bases sitting between them. CDR3 length: 18 residues. As DNA, the CDR3 is TGCGCCAGCAGCTTGGATTTTGCCGGGGTCCCGAACACCGGGGAGCTGTTTTTT. Amino acids: CASSLDFAGVPNTGELFF.

CDR3 sequence (DNA): TGTGCCAGCAGCTTTACAGGGGCCAACTATGGCTACACCTTC. Amino acids: CASSFTGANYGYTF. The chain carries TRBV7-8 and TRBJ1-2, with 7 bases matching TRBD1. The CDR3 runs to 14 residues. Germline V gene lookup returns CDR1 SGHVS and CDR2 FQNEAQ. The trim removed 3 bases at V and 2 bases at J, leaving 3 bases unmatched.

The genes are TRBV9 and TRBJ2-7; 7 bases agree with TRBD1. Per germline, CDR1 SGDLS and CDR2 YYNGEE. The CDR3 contains 14 residues. J lost 7 bases, V lost 3 bases, and 10 bases had no gene match. CDR3 sequence reads: CASSAPGTAGEQYF. CDR3 coding DNA: TGTGCCAGCAGCGCCCCTGGGACAGCCGGAGAGCAGTACTTC.

This clone occurred once. V usage is TRBV5-4 and J usage is TRBJ2-4; D is perhaps TRBD2 (7 bases). V lost 5 bases and J 1 base, leaving 16 bases between the germline ends. The germline CDR1 and CDR2 sequences are SGHNT and YYREEE (reference sequence). This CDR3 is built from 16 residues. The CDR3 region is CASSPGGQGAKNIQYF. Written as DNA, the CDR3 is TGTGCCAGCAGTCCCGGGGGGCAGGGGGCCAAAAACATTCAGTACTTC.

The table lists this clone with a few counts. This chain connects TRBV5-1 to TRBJ1-3; 9 positions agree with TRBD1. The CDR3 length is 19 residues. With V trimmed by 5 bases and J by 0 bases, 15 bases remained unmatched. Germline loops: CDR1 SGHRS, CDR2 YFSETQ. The CDR3 DNA reads TGCGCCAGCAGACCCGGCCGATCTACAGGGGGCCTCTCTGGAAACACCATATATTTT. Amino acid sequence: CASRPGRSTGGLSGNTIYF.

The V call is TRBV6-5, the J call TRBJ1-2, with D uncertain. The V gene's germline CDR1 is MNHEY and CDR2 SVGAGI. The CDR3 is 14 amino acids. V lost 2 bases to trimming and J lost 4 bases, with 11 bases between them. CDR3 residues: CASSYTSTSYGYTF. The CDR3, as DNA: TGTGCCAGCAGTTACACTAGCACCAGCTATGGCTACACCTTC.

The chain carries TRBV6-5 and TRBJ1-3; 7 bases are shared with TRBD1. V lost 5 bases, J lost 4 bases, and 8 bases stayed unmatched. This CDR3 is 15 amino acids long. Germline lookup yields CDR1 MNHEY and CDR2 SVGAGI. The CDR3 DNA follows: TGTGCCAGCAGTCCAAGACAGGGAGCAGGAAACACCATATATTTT. Its protein is CASSPRQGAGNTIYF.

The chain combines TRBV5-4 with TRBJ2-1; maybe TRBD1 (6 bases). Trimming left V 4 bases short and J 7 bases short, with 12 bases between. The CDR3 has 13 amino acids. Germline CDR1 and CDR2: SGHNT and YYREEE (reference sequence). The CDR3 loop reads CASSEGQRNEQFF. The CDR3, as DNA: TGTGCCAGCAGCGAGGGACAACGGAATGAGCAGTTCTTC.

CDR3 protein: CASSTRPAEDTIYF. CDR3 DNA sequence: TGTGCCAGCAGCACCCGGCCAGCCGAGGACACCATATATTTT. V is TRBV9 and J is TRBJ1-3; D remains ambiguous. The V end lost 4 bases, the J end lost 8 bases, and 16 bases lay between the germline ends. CDR3 length equals 14 residues. Germline V gene lookup returns CDR1 SGDLS and CDR2 YYNGEE. The full variable domain, with the rest looked up from reference TRBV9 and TRBJ1-3, is DSGVTQTPKHLITATGQRVTLRCSPRSGDLSVYWYQQSLDQGLQFLIQYYNGEERAKGNILERFSAQQFPDLHSELNLSSLELGDSALYFCASSTRPAEDTIYFGEGSWLTVV.